This TCR beta chain was retrieved from a study of T cells expressing NK-cell markers. Study details: From sorted CD3+CD56+NKG2C+, CD3+CD56+NKG2C- and CD3+CD56-NKG2C+ T cells came the TCR beta repertoires. Overall study results and limits: The study did not resolve the HCMV specificity of expanded NKG2C+ T cell clones. Where several donors were concerned, these clonotypes also led the CD3+CD56-NKG2C+ fraction.

Turning to this clonotype: Its antigen remains unidentified.

TCRdb re-analyzed the 5' RACE reads; it lists each CDR3 protein once, without DNA. This sample's table has 550,000 to 600,000 distinct CDR3 sequences. Germline values: CDR1 ENHRY, CDR2 SYGVKD. The CDR3 has 15 amino acids. The sample taken for sequencing was blood T cells: a sorted CD56 or NKG2C T cell subset, CD4+ or CD8+ T cells, or bulk PBMC T cells (not recorded which). J is TRBJ2-7 and V is TRBV10-3; TCRdb's D call of TRBD2 is untestable without DNA. This receptor was taken from a man in his late teens or twenties in good health. The CDR3 protein is CAISESFLAGGEQYF.